These T cell receptor beta chains were read from a single sample in a study of blood T cells in healthy people across ages. TCRdb processed the 5' RACE reads anew with MiXCR; each CDR3 protein has one entry. The sample gives about a million distinct CDR3 sequences, approximately 38% of which show up once; around 14% is in the top ten. Sequencing used blood. All receptors come from a man between 18 and 29 years old in good health. CDR3s include the opening cysteine and the closing phenylalanine or tryptophan. D genes are given only for firm matches. Clone size is stated in some rows and not others, as once, few, many or a class when expanded.

cdr3_nt | cdr3_aa | v_call | d_call | j_call | clone_size
TGCGCCAGCAGCCTTCAGGCTTCCAAAGAAGAGACCCAGTACTTC | CASSLQASKEETQYF | TRBV5-1 | NA | TRBJ2-5 | few
TGCAGTGCTGGGGGAGCTAGCGGGGGGTTTAGAAATGAGCAGTTCTTC | CSAGGASGGFRNEQFF | TRBV20-1 | TRBD2 | TRBJ2-1 | NA
TGTACCACCAGTGACCAACGACTAGCGGGGACCACGGATACGCAGTATTTT | CTTSDQRLAGTTDTQYF | TRBV24-1 | TRBD2 | TRBJ2-3 | NA
TGTGCCAGCAGTGACGAGTTAGCGGCGCCCTCCTACGAGCAGTACTTC | CASSDELAAPSYEQYF | TRBV2 | NA | TRBJ2-7 | NA
TGTGCCAGCAGCTTATTGTGGAATGGCTACACCTTC | CASSLLWNGYTF | TRBV7-2 | NA | TRBJ1-2 | NA
TGTGCCAGCAGCTCCGCTGGGGGCTATGGCTACACCTTC | CASSSAGGYGYTF | TRBV7-2 | NA | TRBJ1-2 | NA
TGCGCCAGCAGCCCCATTAGGGAGGCGACAGATACGCAGTATTTT | CASSPIREATDTQYF | TRBV5-1 | NA | TRBJ2-3 | NA
TGCGCCAGCAGCCAAGATGCTCGTCTAGCGGGGATCTACAATGAGCAGTACTTC | CASSQDARLAGIYNEQYF | TRBV4-3 | TRBD2 | TRBJ2-7 | few
TGCAGTGCTAGACGACTAGCGGGGGGCACAGATACGCAGTATTTT | CSARRLAGGTDTQYF | TRBV20-1 | TRBD2 | TRBJ2-3 | NA
TGTGCCAGCTCTCAGGACACTGGCTACACCTTC | CASSQDTGYTF | TRBV18 | NA | TRBJ1-2 | few
TGTGCCAGCAGTGTAGAGATGAATTTAGCCAAAAACATTCAGTACTTC | CASSVEMNLAKNIQYF | TRBV12-3/TRBV12-4 | NA | TRBJ2-4 | few
TGCAGCGTTGAACGTGAGGCAGGGGAGGGGAATGAGCAGTTCTTC | CSVEREAGEGNEQFF | TRBV29-1 | NA | TRBJ2-1 | NA
TGTGCCAGCAGCCCGCGGACTCGACGCACCGGGGAGCTGTTTTTT | CASSPRTRRTGELFF | TRBV9 | NA | TRBJ2-2 | NA
TGTGCCAGCAGCTCCAACCCGGGATATAACACTGAAGCTTTCTTT | CASSSNPGYNTEAFF | TRBV7-6 | NA | TRBJ1-1 | few
TGTGCCAGCAGCGCCCGGGACCGTATGAACACTGAAGCTTTCTTT | CASSARDRMNTEAFF | TRBV9 | NA | TRBJ1-1 | few
TGTGCCATCAAAGACAGGTCGTCTAGCACAGATACGCAGTATTTT | CAIKDRSSSTDTQYF | TRBV10-3 | NA | TRBJ2-3 | few
TGCAGTGCCAGGTCCAGCAGGGCAGAGACCCAGTACTTC | CSARSSRAETQYF | TRBV20-1 | NA | TRBJ2-5 | NA
TGTGCCAGCAGCTTAGAGGGGTGGGCTGATCAGCCCCAGCATTTT | CASSLEGWADQPQHF | TRBV7-2 | NA | TRBJ1-5 | NA
TGTGCCAGCAGCTCGAGAGGCGGGGTGTTAAGCACAGATACGCAGTATTTT | CASSSRGGVLSTDTQYF | TRBV9 | NA | TRBJ2-3 | many
TGCAGCGCTTCAGCGGAAAGCTCCTACAATGAGCAGTTCTTC | CSASAESSYNEQFF | TRBV29-1 | NA | TRBJ2-1 | many
TGCAGTGCTAGAGATCCCCGTAAGGACCCAGATACGCAGTATTTT | CSARDPRKDPDTQYF | TRBV20-1 | NA | TRBJ2-3 | NA
TGTGCCAGCGGAAAGGACAGGGCCAATGAGCAGTTCTTC | CASGKDRANEQFF | TRBV2 | TRBD1 | TRBJ2-1 | few
TGTGCCACCGACAGGGGAGATGCCACAGAGACCCAGTACTTC | CATDRGDATETQYF | TRBV10-3 | TRBD1 | TRBJ2-5 | NA
TGTGCCAGCAGTTTAATAGGTTTGCTCACAGATACGCAGTATTTT | CASSLIGLLTDTQYF | TRBV27 | NA | TRBJ2-3 | many
TGTGCCAGCGGTGAAGTCCCAGGCTCAAACTATGGCTACACCTTC | CASGEVPGSNYGYTF | TRBV2 | NA | TRBJ1-2 | NA
TGCGCCAGCAGCTCTCCGGACAGCCAGAATGAAAAACTGTTTTTT | CASSSPDSQNEKLFF | TRBV5-1 | NA | TRBJ1-4 | few